The 26 T cell receptor beta chains listed next were all sequenced from one sample in a study of T cell changes during pregnancy in multiple sclerosis (dated by TCRdb to the late 2010s). Library generation was performed with the immunoSEQ multiplex PCR assay. Entries here come from immuneACCESS through TCRdb and include only in-frame sequences with V and J called. Some clones fail to appear in such tables; in the studies checked, an unresolved V gene covers under half of the shortfall, and the cause of the remainder is unknown. A total of 60,000 to 85,000 clones appear in this sample, around 94% of them only once. The ten largest clonotypes hold 0.58% of the sample. Source: peripheral blood, taken in the third trimester of pregnancy. The receptor source for this set is a female donor with multiple sclerosis, enrolled in a pregnancy study.

The CDR3 is CASSFESGTPGLFF. The CDR3 DNA follows: TGTGCCAGCAGCTTTGAGAGCGGGACCCCAGGGCTGTTTTTT. The chain combines TRBV7-2 with TRBJ1-4, with D possibly TRBD1 on 5 matching bases. This CDR3 contains 14 residues. Trimming took 3 bases from V and 14 from J, leaving 19 bases between them. Per germline, CDR1 SGHTA and CDR2 FQGNSA.

V and J are TRBV27 and TRBJ1-2, with 9 bases that match TRBD1. Germline V gene sequence: CDR1 MNHEY, CDR2 SMNVEV (reference sequence). The CDR3 totals 15 residues. The V gene end was trimmed by 6 bases and the J gene end by 4 bases; junction bases not matched to a gene: 9. CDR3 protein: CASSSTPDRGYGYTF. CDR3 nucleotide sequence: TGTGCCAGCAGCTCAACCCCGGACAGGGGCTATGGCTACACCTTC.

The chain uses TRBV5-1 and TRBJ2-7; the match to TRBD2 covers 12 bases. The germline V gene has CDR1 SGHRS and CDR2 YFSETQ. With 4 bases clipped from V and 2 bases from J, the junction kept 10 bases outside the gene matches. The CDR3 has 17 residues. The CDR3 protein is CASSNRGTSGFPYEQYF. CDR3 sequence (DNA): TGCGCCAGCAGCAACCGGGGGACTAGCGGGTTCCCCTACGAGCAGTACTTC.

In its sample, this clone was seen once. The V call is TRBV4-3, the J call TRBJ2-7, with 10 bases matching TRBD2. Trimming at V came to 1 base and at J to 3 bases, leaving 6 bases not matched to a gene. Germline CDR1 reads LGHNA; CDR2 reads YSLEER. This CDR3 is 16 amino acids long. The CDR3 region is CASSQGAGLASYEQYF. CDR3 nucleotides: TGCGCCAGCAGCCAAGGGGCGGGACTAGCGAGCTACGAGCAGTACTTC.

This chain connects TRBV5-5 to TRBJ1-5; 10 positions match TRBD1. CDR3 size: 15 residues. Germline CDR1 is SGHKS and CDR2 is YYEKEE (reference sequence). The V gene end was trimmed by 3 bases and the J gene end by 7 bases; junction bases not matched to a gene: 7. The CDR3 DNA is TGTGCCAGCAGCTCGGGACAGGGGTTAATACAGCCCCAGCATTTT. It translates to CASSSGQGLIQPQHF.

This chain connects TRBV2 to TRBJ1-5, with D possibly TRBD1 on 5 matching bases. Germline V gene sequence: CDR1 SNHLY, CDR2 FYNNEI. V lost 0 bases and J 7 bases, leaving 19 bases between the germline ends. CDR3 length equals 17 residues. The CDR3 loop is CASSEALVDSFQQPQHF. The CDR3 region has the DNA TGTGCCAGCAGTGAAGCGCTGGTCGACAGTTTCCAGCAGCCCCAGCATTTT. Full variable domain (missing parts from reference TRBV2 and TRBJ1-5): EPEVTQTPSHQVTQMGQEVILRCVPISNHLYFYWYRQILGQKVEFLVSFYNNEISEKSEIFDDQFSVERPDGSNFTLKIRSTKLEDSAMYFCASSEALVDSFQQPQHFGDGTRLSIL.

This chain connects TRBV6-5 to TRBJ2-2, with 10 bases that match TRBD1. Trimming removed 6 bases from V and 7 bases from J; junction bases left unmatched: 5. From germline, CDR1 is MNHEY and CDR2 SVGAGI. The CDR3 length is 14 residues. CDR3 in amino acids: CASRRQGAGGELFF. CDR3 nucleotide sequence: TGTGCCAGCAGGAGACAGGGGGCCGGCGGGGAGCTGTTTTTT.

The chain combines TRBV7-3 with TRBJ2-7; D is perhaps TRBD2 (5 bases). V gave up 4 bases and J gave up 6 bases, with 16 bases separating them. The germline gives CDR1 SGHTA, CDR2 FQGTGA. This CDR3 is 14 amino acids long. CDR3 loop: CASSSAWGAGEQYF. The CDR3 region has the DNA TGTGCCAGCAGCTCCGCCTGGGGTGCGGGCGAGCAGTACTTC.

This clone was picked up a small number of times. The rearrangement joins TRBV9 to TRBJ2-5; a weak D match, TRBD2 (6 bases). The CDR3 covers 16 residues. Per the germline V gene, CDR1 is SGDLS and CDR2 is YYNGEE. Trimming removed 0 bases from V and 4 bases from J, with 16 bases in between. The CDR3 nucleotides are TGTGCCAGCAGCGTAGCGGCTAGCGTAGTTCCAGAGACCCAGTACTTC. It translates to CASSVAASVVPETQYF.

V usage is TRBV6-5 and J usage is TRBJ1-1, with 7 bases matching TRBD1. This CDR3 is 14 amino acids long. The V and J ends lost 5 bases and 3 bases, in that order; junction bases with no gene match: 6. Per germline, CDR1 MNHEY and CDR2 SVGAGI. The CDR3 reads CASSQSTGHTEAFF. The CDR3 DNA follows: TGTGCCAGCAGTCAATCGACAGGGCACACTGAAGCTTTCTTT.

The chain has TRBV27 and TRBJ1-6; 10 nucleotides line up with TRBD1. Germline values: CDR1 MNHEY, CDR2 SMNVEV (reference sequence). J lost 11 bases, V lost 2 bases, and 3 bases had no gene match. The CDR3 length is 14 residues. The CDR3: CASSLEDRGTPLHF. The CDR3 DNA is TGTGCCAGCAGTTTAGAGGACAGGGGGACACCCCTCCACTTT.

The V call is TRBV7-9, the J call TRBJ2-3; 8 bases map to TRBD1. The CDR3 is 15 residues long. The V and J ends lost 4 bases and 6 bases, in that order; junction bases with no gene match: 9. Germline-derived CDR1 and CDR2 are SEHNR and FQNEAQ (reference sequence). The CDR3 region has the DNA TGTGCCAGCAGCTCCTTCGACAGGGGAGAGGATACGCAGTATTTT. Translating gives CASSSFDRGEDTQYF.

The chain has TRBV4-3 and TRBJ2-7, with TRBD1 identical over 7 bases. The germline V gene encodes CDR1 LGHNA and CDR2 YSLEER. This CDR3 contains 14 residues. The junction had 0 bases not matched to a gene; V was cut back by 1 base and J by 0 bases. Here the CDR3 reads CASSQAGGSYEQYF. DNA for the CDR3: TGCGCCAGCAGCCAAGCAGGGGGCTCCTACGAGCAGTACTTC.

The genes are TRBV28 and TRBJ2-3; 8 bases align to TRBD2. This CDR3 is 19 amino acids long. Germline lookup yields CDR1 MDHEN and CDR2 SYDVKM. V trimming: 3 bases; J trimming: 4 bases; junction bases outside the gene matches: 18. CDR3 sequence reads: CASSFMIPSGQEGADTQYF. The CDR3 DNA reads TGTGCCAGCAGTTTTATGATCCCTAGCGGGCAGGAAGGCGCAGATACGCAGTATTTT.

This clone was detected only once. V gene TRBV2 combines with J gene TRBJ1-1; 10 bases are shared with TRBD1. Germline trimming cut 8 bases from V and 4 bases from J; bases unmatched to any gene: 10. Per the germline V gene, CDR1 is SNHLY and CDR2 is FYNNEI. This CDR3 is built from 15 residues. The CDR3 spells CASHFGTGASTEAFF. CDR3 in DNA: TGTGCCAGCCACTTCGGGACAGGGGCTTCCACTGAAGCTTTCTTT.

V is TRBV2 and J is TRBJ1-6; D unresolved. CDR1 and CDR2 from the germline V gene are SNHLY and FYNNEI. This CDR3 contains 15 residues. The V and J ends lost 3 bases and 6 bases respectively, with 12 bases between them. The CDR3 sequence is CASSDSAATNSPLHF. Written as DNA, the CDR3 is TGTGCCAGCAGTGACAGCGCAGCCACTAATTCACCCCTCCACTTT.

V usage is TRBV10-3 and J usage is TRBJ1-2; D unresolved. The germline gives CDR1 ENHRY, CDR2 SYGVKD. The CDR3 consists of 19 residues. The V end lost 2 bases, the J end lost 4 bases, and 26 bases lay between the germline ends. DNA for the CDR3: TGTGCCATCAGTGAGACTCAGAGGCGGATGGAGAGCGTCTTCTATGGCTACACCTTC. This translates into CAISETQRRMESVFYGYTF.

Only a few counts were recorded for this clone. The genes are TRBV19 and TRBJ1-2; 7 nucleotides align to TRBD1. V shed 7 bases, J shed 4 bases, and the junction held 3 bases outside the gene matches. The CDR3 length is 12 residues. The V gene's germline CDR1 is LNHDA and CDR2 SQIVND (reference sequence). CDR3 sequence (DNA): TGTGCCAGTACCCGGACAGGCTATGGCTACACCTTC. Translated, it gives CASTRTGYGYTF.

The chain joins TRBV4-3 to TRBJ2-7; TRBD1 matches at 8 bases. The junction had 9 bases not matched to a gene; V was cut back by 0 bases and J by 5 bases. The CDR3 is made up of 16 amino acids. The germline V gene has CDR1 LGHNA and CDR2 YSLEER. CDR3 residues: CASSQELSRGPDEQYF. The DNA of the CDR3 is TGCGCCAGCAGCCAAGAACTCTCCAGGGGGCCCGACGAGCAGTACTTC.

This clone has just one count. The chain employs TRBV27 and TRBJ2-7; the D is unclear. V gave up 9 bases and J gave up 0 bases, with 9 bases separating them. The CDR3 is 12 amino acids. Germline CDR1 is MNHEY and CDR2 is SMNVEV (reference sequence). The CDR3 region has the DNA TGTGCCAGTGGTTTCTACTCCTACGAGCAGTACTTC. Amino acids: CASGFYSYEQYF.

This rearrangement joins TRBV9 to TRBJ1-1; a weak D match, TRBD1 (5 bases). Trimming stripped 3 bases from V and 3 bases from J, with 27 bases between. CDR3 length: 19 amino acids. Germline values: CDR1 SGDLS, CDR2 YYNGEE. The CDR3 nucleotides read TGTGCCAGCAGCGCCCAAGGAGGGGACGCCTCGGGAGGGGACACTGAAGCTTTCTTT. Translating it yields CASSAQGGDASGGDTEAFF.

This chain joins TRBV27 and TRBJ2-1; maybe TRBD1 (5 bases). The length of the CDR3 is 10 residues. Per germline, CDR1 MNHEY and CDR2 SMNVEV (reference sequence). V shed 7 bases and J shed 10 bases, with 8 bases lying between them. CDR3 DNA: TGTGCCAGCATCTGGACAGAGCAGTTCTTC. This gives the protein CASIWTEQFF.

In its sample, this clone was seen once. J is TRBJ1-2 and V is TRBV10-2; 9 nucleotides line up with TRBD1. The germline CDR1 and CDR2 sequences are WSHSY and SAAADI. The V gene end was trimmed by 2 bases and the J gene end by 7 bases; junction bases not matched to a gene: 5. This CDR3 comprises 14 residues. The CDR3 DNA reads TGCGCCAGCAGTGAGCTACAGGGGGCAGTTGGCTACACCTTC. It is translated as CASSELQGAVGYTF.

The chain combines TRBV20-1 with TRBJ1-1, with D hard to call. This CDR3 contains 11 residues. V shed 3 bases and J shed 3 bases, with 5 bases lying between them. Germline assignment: CDR1 DFQATT and CDR2 SNEGSKA (reference sequence). The CDR3 reads CSASSDTEAFF. CDR3 DNA: TGCAGTGCTAGTTCGGACACTGAAGCTTTCTTT.

The V and J genes are TRBV4-2 and TRBJ1-1; 10 bases fit TRBD1. The CDR3 runs to 13 residues. The J segment lost 8 bases and the V segment lost 5 bases, leaving 5 bases of the junction unmatched. Germline CDR1 is LGHNA and CDR2 is YNFKEQ. CDR3 nucleotide sequence: TGTGCCAGCAGCTGGGGACAGGGGATAGAAGCTTTCTTT. Residues: CASSWGQGIEAFF.

Worth noting for this clone: The junction departs from germline at one end; a sequencing error may be responsible. V gene TRBV4-3 combines with J gene TRBJ2-3; TRBD1 is a possible D gene (6 bases). The germline V gene encodes CDR1 LGHNA and CDR2 YSLEER. The CDR3 length is 15 residues. The DNA for the CDR3 is TGCGCCAGCAGCGAAGAAAGAGGGGGTACAGATACGCAGTATTTT. Translating it yields CASSEERGGTDTQYF.